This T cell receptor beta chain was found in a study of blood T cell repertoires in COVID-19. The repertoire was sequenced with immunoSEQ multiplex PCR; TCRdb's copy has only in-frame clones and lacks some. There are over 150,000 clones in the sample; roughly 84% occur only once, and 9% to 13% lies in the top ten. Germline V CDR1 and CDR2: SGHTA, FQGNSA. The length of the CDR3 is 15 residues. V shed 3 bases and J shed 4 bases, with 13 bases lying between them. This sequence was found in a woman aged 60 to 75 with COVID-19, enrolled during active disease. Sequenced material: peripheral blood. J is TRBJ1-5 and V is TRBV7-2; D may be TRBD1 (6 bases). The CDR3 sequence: CASSFLPQGNQPQHF. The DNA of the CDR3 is TGTGCCAGCAGCTTTTTGCCCCAGGGGAATCAGCCCCAGCATTTT.